This T cell receptor (beta chain) was sequenced in a study of cytomegalovirus exposure and HLA in healthy donors. Findings and limits, study-wide: Later analysis identified a missense DCLRE1C variant that was linked to TCR beta V- and J-gene trimming.

Remarks on this clone: Its antigen is still unknown.

PCR primers comprised 60 Vbeta and 13 Jbeta primers. TCRdb keeps only in-frame clones here, not all; method: immunoSEQ multiplex PCR. This repertoire shows 150,000 to 180,000 clones, roughly 70% found once; its top ten account for under 2.5%. The CDR3 covers 16 residues. The germline V gene has CDR1 MDHEN and CDR2 SYDVKM. The V and J ends lost 6 bases and 4 bases, in that order; junction bases with no gene match: 8. This sequence was found in a man aged 25-45 years in good health and CMV-seronegative. The chain has TRBV28 and TRBJ2-6; 8 bases agree with TRBD1. Sequenced material: PBMCs. Written as DNA, the CDR3 is TGTGCCAGCAGCCCAGGGGGCGCAGGAGGGGCCAACGTCCTGACTTTC. It specifies CASSPGGAGGANVLTF.